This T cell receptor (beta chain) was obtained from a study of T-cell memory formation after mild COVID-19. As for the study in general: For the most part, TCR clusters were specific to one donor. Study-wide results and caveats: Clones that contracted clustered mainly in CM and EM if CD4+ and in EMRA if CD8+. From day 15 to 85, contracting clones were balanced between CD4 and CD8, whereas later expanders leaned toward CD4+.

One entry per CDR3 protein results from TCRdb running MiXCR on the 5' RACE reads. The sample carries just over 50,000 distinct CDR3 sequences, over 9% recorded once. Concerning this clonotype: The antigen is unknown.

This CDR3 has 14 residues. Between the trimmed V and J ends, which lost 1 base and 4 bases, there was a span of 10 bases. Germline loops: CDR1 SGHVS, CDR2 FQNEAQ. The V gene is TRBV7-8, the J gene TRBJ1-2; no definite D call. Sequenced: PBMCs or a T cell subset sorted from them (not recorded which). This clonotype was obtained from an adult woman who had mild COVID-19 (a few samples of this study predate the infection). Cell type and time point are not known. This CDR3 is CASSLGSLSYGYTF. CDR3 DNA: TGTGCCAGCAGCTTAGGGTCGCTTTCCTATGGCTACACCTTC.